This T cell receptor (beta chain) was documented in a study of cytotoxic CD8 clonotypes in ibrutinib-treated CLL listed by TCRdb under 2021. Background on the whole study: The cohort had ten to twelve relapsed/refractory and some 15 treatment-naive patients; about 17 were IGHV unmutated. Longitudinal samples were obtainable from about 30% of the 86 participants in the trial. On average, each sample yielded around 250,000 productive templates and around 100,000 productive rearrangements. Samples at response were collected after a median of roughly twelve months of treatment, with a range of about 6 to 36 months. Cryopreserved peripheral blood mononuclear cells were collected at three points: before therapy, at response, and at either sustained remission or disease progression. Responses were partial in 24 patients and complete in 2; after median approximately 67 months follow-up, approximately 15 stayed in remission and some twelve progressed. The paper's findings and limits, for the study overall: Lymph node repertoires were not examined, and the timing of sampling was not matched between patients in sustained remission and those whose disease progressed. Public clonotypes were rare and either shrank or stayed stable during treatment, and the rise in clonality at ibrutinib response reflected expansion of private clonotypes. An increase in clonality was observed at ibrutinib response, with clonality remaining stable during sustained remission and falling back toward baseline at progression. Baseline clonality exceeded that of age-matched healthy donors and correlated strongly with circulating CD8+ T-cell counts.

Roughly 2.2 micrograms of genomic DNA were extracted from cryopreserved PBMCs for TCR beta library preparation. Longitudinal blood samples from CLL patients receiving ibrutinib monotherapy were subjected to high-throughput TCR beta sequencing. Patients were enrolled in a phase 2 open-label single-center ibrutinib monotherapy trial. V and J are truncated by 2 bases and 0 bases respectively, leaving an intervening sequence of 9 bases. The CDR1 and CDR2 encoded by the germline V gene are SGDLS and YYNGEE. From its cysteine to its phenylalanine, the CDR3 spans 15 amino acids. The sequence is cut down to CDR3 DNA, 45 bases in frame from base 1. A MiSeq instrument was used for deep resolution sequencing, which targeted depths ranging from 1 in 1 million up to 1 in 200,000 T cells, with coverage averaging 10x for each clonotype. The immunoSEQ hsTCRB Kit was used to generate TCR beta libraries. The authors' analysis ran thus. ImmunoSEQ Data Assistant and ImmunoSEQ Analyzer were used for data analysis, and V, D and J genes were assigned according to IMGT definitions. Clonality, with values ranging from 0 to 1, was calculated as one minus the normalized Shannon entropy of productive rearrangement frequencies. Only overrepresented clonotypes making up at least 0.05% of the repertoire of each patient were included in the public clonotype analysis. Thirteen repertoires from age-matched healthy donors, obtained from immuneACCESS, served as clonality controls. In its TCRdb copy, this immuneACCESS table keeps in-frame sequences only and misses some clones. Where compared with another copy, unresolved V genes explain less than half of these, and the others have no known cause. That table is the source of V, J and clone size, and D and trimming were worked out from the DNA. The sample table holds 35,000 to 45,000 clones, of which approximately 45% were seen once. Jointly, the top ten make up approximately 17% of the sample.

As regards this clone: It has no known antigen specificity. No base quality values were provided; no much bigger clone lies one nucleotide off.

The source is a human donor with chronic lymphocytic leukemia. The sequence links TRBV9 to TRBJ1-5; the D gene lacks a confident call. Sequencing used PBMCs, obtained before ibrutinib treatment. The CDR3 protein: CASSVSGNSNQPQHF. At the DNA level, the sequence is TGTGCCAGCAGCGTCAGTGGAAATAGCAATCAGCCCCAGCATTTT.